This T cell receptor beta chain stems from a study of blood T cell repertoires in COVID-19. There are a few counts of this clone. The method was immunoSEQ multiplex PCR; TCRdb's version includes in-frame clones alone and lacks a portion of them. The data hold about 100,000 clones, with around four fifths observed a single time. The sequence was collected from a woman aged 70 to 79 with acute or convalescent COVID-19. Sequencing input: peripheral blood.

The CDR3 DNA is TGCGCCAGCAGCTTGGCCGGTCGAGATCAGCCCCAGCATTTT. This codes for CASSLAGRDQPQHF. This sequence joins TRBV5-1 and TRBJ1-5; D uncertain. The ends were cut back, 0 bases at V and 5 bases at J, with 9 bases in the middle. The germline gives CDR1 SGHRS, CDR2 YFSETQ. CDR3 length equals 14 residues.